The present T cell receptor (beta chain) was sequenced within a study of Ad26.COV2.S vaccination and SARS-CoV-2 variants. Study information: Donor had been placed in the Ad26.COV2.S arm of the COV1001 trial.

Repertoires were generated with immunoSEQ multiplex PCR, while TCRdb's copy carries only in-frame clones and drops some. The sample gives 300,000 to 400,000 clones, roughly nine tenths of which show up once; 6.4% is in the top ten. As for treatment: roughly 20 received Ad26.COV2.S at low or high dose, single or two shots; roughly five received placebo; per-sample allocation not given. The investigators took samples on day 63 after the first vaccine or placebo injection. Within Boston, the person who donated was an adult of 18-55 years. This CDR3 is built from 18 residues. The trim removed 5 bases at V and 0 bases at J, leaving 12 bases unmatched. CDR1 and CDR2 from the germline V gene are SGHTA and FQGNSA.

This TCR derives from a person aged 18 to 65 who received the Ad26.COV2.S COVID-19 vaccine or a placebo. The V gene is TRBV7-2, the J gene TRBJ1-4; 7 nucleotides align to TRBD1. This sample comprised peripheral blood, obtained in a trial of Ad26.COV2.S vaccine versus placebo. This chain's CDR3 is CASSQRDRAVATNEKLFF. DNA of the CDR3: TGTGCCAGCAGCCAACGCGACAGGGCCGTCGCAACTAATGAAAAACTGTTTTTT.